The present entry profiles one TCR beta chain with its context. The germline gives CDR1 MNHEY, CDR2 SVGEGT. The CDR3 sequence is 15 residues long. V lost 2 bases to trimming and J lost 5 bases; unmatched junction nucleotides: 8. This sample is drawn from a study of tissue T cells after allogeneic stem cell transplantation. Profiling relied on immunoSEQ multiplex PCR, and the TCRdb table lists in-frame clones only, not all of them. The profile shows 42,000 or so clones, roughly 92% of them singletons. The chain joins TRBV6-2 or TRBV6-3 to TRBJ1-1, with 7 bases matching TRBD1. The sample in question was blood, obtained before transplantation. The sequence derives from a woman aged 35-75 years who later had graft-versus-host disease after an allogeneic stem cell transplant. Here the CDR3 DNA reads TGTGCCAGCAGTTACCACGGCAGGGGGTTGACTGAAGCTTTCTTT. This encodes CASSYHGRGLTEAFF.